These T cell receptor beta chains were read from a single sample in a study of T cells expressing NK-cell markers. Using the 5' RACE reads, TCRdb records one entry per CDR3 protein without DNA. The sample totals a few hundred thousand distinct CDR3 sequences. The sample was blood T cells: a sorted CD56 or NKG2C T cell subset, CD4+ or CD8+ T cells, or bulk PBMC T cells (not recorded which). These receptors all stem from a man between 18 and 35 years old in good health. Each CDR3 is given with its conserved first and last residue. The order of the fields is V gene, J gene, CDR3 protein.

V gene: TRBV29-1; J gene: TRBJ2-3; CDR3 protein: CSVGPSGLDTQYF
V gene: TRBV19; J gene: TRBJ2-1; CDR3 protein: CASSPSPGLADEQFF
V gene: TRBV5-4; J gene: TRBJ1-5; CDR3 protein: CASSLQGNQPQHF
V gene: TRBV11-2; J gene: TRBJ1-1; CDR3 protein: CASSLGAGRPEAFF
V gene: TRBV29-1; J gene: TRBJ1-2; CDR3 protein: CSVEDGGQGYGYTF
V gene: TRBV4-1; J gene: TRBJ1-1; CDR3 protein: CASSHGTGDMNTEAFF
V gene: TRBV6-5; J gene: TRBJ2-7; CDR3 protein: CASSYSASGSIYEQYF
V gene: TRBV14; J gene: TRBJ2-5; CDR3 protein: CASSPRLAGGVQYF
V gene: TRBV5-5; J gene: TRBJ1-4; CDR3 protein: CASSTRQLANEKLFF
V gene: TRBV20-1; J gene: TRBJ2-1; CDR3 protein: CSVLAGGMVDEQFF
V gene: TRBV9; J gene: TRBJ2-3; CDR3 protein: CASSVLLKDTQYF
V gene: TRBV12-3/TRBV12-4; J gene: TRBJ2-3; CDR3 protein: CASSLGLAGVSTDTQYF
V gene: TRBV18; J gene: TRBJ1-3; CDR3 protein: CASSRSVMSGNTIYF
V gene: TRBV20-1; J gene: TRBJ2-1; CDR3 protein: CSARDPKREGYNEQFF
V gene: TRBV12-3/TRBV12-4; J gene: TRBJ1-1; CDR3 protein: CASSLDKSMNTEAFF
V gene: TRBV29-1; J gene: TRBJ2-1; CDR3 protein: CSVARLEGLLYNEQFF
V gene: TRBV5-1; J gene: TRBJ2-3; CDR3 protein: CASSLEWGRVTDTQYF
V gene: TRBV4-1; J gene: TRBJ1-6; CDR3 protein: CASSQDQSAYNSPLHF
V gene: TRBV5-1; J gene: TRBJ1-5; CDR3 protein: CASSLDLGLGQPQHF
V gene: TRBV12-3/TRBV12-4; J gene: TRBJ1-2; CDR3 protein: CASMEKGTNYGYTF
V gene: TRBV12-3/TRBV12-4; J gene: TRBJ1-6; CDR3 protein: CASSLSTPMQPLHF
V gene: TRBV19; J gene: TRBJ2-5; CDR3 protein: CASSISPTGGETQYF